This T cell receptor (beta chain) was captured in a study of T-cell reconstitution after alpha-beta-depleted transplantation in children. Findings and caveats of the study: Roughly two months post-transplant, alpha-beta T cells reportedly originated from several hundred graft clones that had expanded. Counts and diversity of T cells one year after transplant came mostly from newly produced T cells.

With regard to this clonotype: Its antigen is undetermined.

Unique molecular identifiers tagged the TCRbeta library. TCRdb reanalysed the PCR reads using MiXCR and keeps one entry per CDR3 protein. This sample has 600,000 to 800,000 distinct CDR3 sequences, with less than 15% found just once. Per germline, CDR1 MGHRA and CDR2 YSYEKL. The V end was cut by 1 base, the J end by 4 bases, with 19 bases between. The CDR3 length is 17 residues. This receptor was obtained from a girl aged 2-9 years with congenital amegakaryocytic thrombocytopenia, due to receive a stem cell transplant. V is TRBV4-1 and J is TRBJ1-2; D gene ambiguous. The sequencing used PBMCs, collected before TCRalphabeta/CD19-depleted stem cell transplant. The CDR3 DNA is TGCGCCAGCAGCCAAGGAAACACGGTTGTAATCCCCTATGGCTACACCTTC. Its translation is CASSQGNTVVIPYGYTF.